This TCR beta chain stems from a study of cytomegalovirus exposure and HLA in healthy donors. The PCR employed 60 Vbeta primers together with 13 Jbeta primers. The method was immunoSEQ multiplex PCR; TCRdb's version includes in-frame clones alone and lacks a portion of them. The sample carries 160,000 or so clones, 60% to 85% recorded once. The germline V gene has CDR1 GTSNPN and CDR2 SVGIG (reference sequence). The ends lost 1 base at V and 0 bases at J; junction bases unmatched: 14. The CDR3 contains 18 residues. This TCR was sampled from a middle-aged man in good health and CMV-seropositive. Sequenced input: PBMCs. This chain joins TRBV30 and TRBJ1-2, with 7 bases lining up with TRBD1. The CDR3 DNA sequence: TGTGCCTGGAGTGGGGACAGAACTGAGGAGATTTCTAACTATGGCTACACCTTC. It yields the protein CAWSGDRTEEISNYGYTF.